This is a list of T cell receptor beta chains from one sample in a study of beta chain bispecific antibodies for T cell cancers. TCRdb passed the 5' RACE reads through MiXCR, listing each CDR3 protein once. Among about 20,000 distinct CDR3 sequences listed, about 2.7% were seen once. The antigens of these receptors remain unknown. What was sequenced was healthy donor T cells cultured with leukemia cells. These receptors all come from a human donor in good health. Some clones in this sample may be carry-over from other donors' samples. Each CDR3 is given with its conserved first and last residue. Fields, in order: D gene, J gene, clone size, V gene, CDR3 protein, CDR3 DNA. D genes are given only for firm matches. Clone size is shown for a subset of rows, as once, few, many or a class of expanded clone.

d_call: TRBD1; j_call: TRBJ2-7; clone_size: many; v_call: TRBV18; cdr3_aa: CASSPGTGGPYEQYF; cdr3_nt: TGTGCCAGCTCACCAGGGACAGGGGGCCCCTACGAGCAGTACTTC
d_call: TRBD2; j_call: TRBJ2-3; clone_size: many; v_call: TRBV20-1; cdr3_aa: CSARDLAGVALGTQYF; cdr3_nt: TGCAGTGCTAGAGATTTGGCGGGGGTGGCCCTTGGGACGCAGTATTTT
d_call: TRBD1; j_call: TRBJ2-7; clone_size: NA; v_call: TRBV6-5; cdr3_aa: CASREGQDYEQYF; cdr3_nt: TGTGCCAGCAGGGAGGGACAGGACTACGAGCAGTACTTC
d_call: NA; j_call: TRBJ2-7; clone_size: medium-sized; v_call: TRBV27; cdr3_aa: CASTATGNLAGAYEQYF; cdr3_nt: TGTGCCAGCACCGCCACCGGGAACTTGGCAGGAGCTTACGAGCAGTACTTC
d_call: TRBD1; j_call: TRBJ1-1; clone_size: many; v_call: TRBV5-1; cdr3_aa: CASSPLGQLNTEAFF; cdr3_nt: TGCGCCAGCAGCCCGTTGGGACAGCTGAACACTGAAGCTTTTTTT
d_call: TRBD1; j_call: TRBJ2-2; clone_size: few; v_call: TRBV5-1; cdr3_aa: CASGSTGGLGELFF; cdr3_nt: TGCGCCAGCGGCTCCACAGGGGGCTTGGGGGAGCTGTTTTTT
d_call: NA; j_call: TRBJ2-3; clone_size: many; v_call: TRBV5-6; cdr3_aa: CASSSRSDAFSTDTQYF; cdr3_nt: TGTGCCAGCAGCTCCCGTTCGGATGCTTTTAGCACAGATACGCAGTATTTT
d_call: NA; j_call: TRBJ2-7; clone_size: NA; v_call: TRBV11-2; cdr3_aa: CASRRGGYEQYF; cdr3_nt: TGTGCCAGCAGGCGTGGGGGCTACGAGCAGTACTTC
d_call: TRBD1; j_call: TRBJ2-1; clone_size: many; v_call: TRBV3-1; cdr3_aa: CASSRSGTGGIEQFF; cdr3_nt: TGTGCCAGCAGTCGGTCCGGGACAGGGGGTATTGAGCAGTTCTTC
d_call: TRBD1; j_call: TRBJ2-7; clone_size: few; v_call: TRBV5-4; cdr3_aa: CASSARQGFYEQYF; cdr3_nt: TGTGCCAGCAGCGCCCGACAGGGGTTCTACGAGCAGTACTTC
d_call: TRBD2; j_call: TRBJ2-7; clone_size: many; v_call: TRBV11-2; cdr3_aa: CASSPPGLAGKSYEQYF; cdr3_nt: TGTGCCAGCAGCCCTCCGGGACTAGCGGGGAAATCCTACGAGCAGTACTTC
d_call: NA; j_call: TRBJ2-2; clone_size: NA; v_call: TRBV29-1; cdr3_aa: CSVDSGAGNTGELFF; cdr3_nt: TGCAGCGTTGATTCCGGGGCAGGCAACACCGGGGAGCTGTTTTTT
d_call: TRBD1; j_call: TRBJ1-5; clone_size: many; v_call: TRBV28; cdr3_aa: CASSPRLAGTGSPPQHF; cdr3_nt: TGTGCCAGCAGTCCTCGATTGGCCGGGACAGGTAGTCCGCCCCAGCATTTT
d_call: NA; j_call: TRBJ2-7; clone_size: many; v_call: TRBV5-1; cdr3_aa: CASSQGSGYEQYF; cdr3_nt: TGCGCCAGCAGCCAGGGTTCCGGCTACGAGCAGTACTTC
d_call: TRBD2; j_call: TRBJ2-3; clone_size: few; v_call: TRBV6-5; cdr3_aa: CASSPSGVKTDTQYF; cdr3_nt: TGTGCCAGCTCTCCTAGCGGGGTGAAGACAGATACGCAGTATTTT
d_call: NA; j_call: TRBJ1-2; clone_size: many; v_call: TRBV20-1; cdr3_aa: CSASGQSYGYTF; cdr3_nt: TGCAGTGCTAGTGGACAGTCCTATGGCTACACCTTC
d_call: NA; j_call: TRBJ2-1; clone_size: medium-sized; v_call: TRBV20-1; cdr3_aa: CSAPRAGSTYNEQFF; cdr3_nt: TGCAGTGCACCGCGGGCGGGGTCGACCTACAATGAGCAGTTCTTC
d_call: TRBD2; j_call: TRBJ2-3; clone_size: many; v_call: TRBV9; cdr3_aa: CASSAPLAGVGTDTQYF; cdr3_nt: TGTGCCAGCAGCGCGCCCTTAGCGGGAGTGGGGACAGATACGCAGTATTTT
d_call: NA; j_call: TRBJ2-3; clone_size: many; v_call: TRBV7-2; cdr3_aa: CASSFGGGGRTDTQYF; cdr3_nt: TGTGCCAGCAGCTTTGGGGGCGGGGGTAGGACAGATACGCAGTATTTT
d_call: TRBD2; j_call: TRBJ2-2; clone_size: many; v_call: TRBV9; cdr3_aa: CASSVSSGANTGELFF; cdr3_nt: TGTGCCAGCAGCGTATCTAGCGGGGCGAACACCGGGGAGCTGTTTTTT
d_call: NA; j_call: TRBJ2-3; clone_size: NA; v_call: TRBV7-9; cdr3_aa: CASSLYLEGF; cdr3_nt: TGTGCCAGCAGCCTCTATCTGGAAGGCTTT
d_call: NA; j_call: TRBJ1-1; clone_size: many; v_call: TRBV6-1; cdr3_aa: CASSAGSYGMNTEAFF; cdr3_nt: TGTGCCAGCAGTGCCGGGTCTTACGGCATGAACACTGAAGCTTTCTTT
d_call: NA; j_call: TRBJ2-1; clone_size: many; v_call: TRBV5-1; cdr3_aa: CASSQLGNEQFF; cdr3_nt: TGCGCCAGCAGCCAGCTGGGGAATGAGCAGTTCTTC
d_call: NA; j_call: TRBJ2-3; clone_size: many; v_call: TRBV5-1; cdr3_aa: CASSLAPTDTQYF; cdr3_nt: TGCGCCAGCAGCTTGGCCCCCACAGATACGCAGTATTTT
d_call: NA; j_call: TRBJ2-1; clone_size: many; v_call: TRBV5-1; cdr3_aa: CASKAGRNEQFF; cdr3_nt: TGCGCCAGCAAGGCAGGGAGGAATGAGCAGTTCTTC
d_call: NA; j_call: TRBJ1-4; clone_size: many; v_call: TRBV5-1; cdr3_aa: CASQDRNEKLFF; cdr3_nt: TGCGCCAGCCAAGACAGAAATGAAAAACTGTTTTTT
d_call: NA; j_call: TRBJ2-3; clone_size: NA; v_call: TRBV12-3/TRBV12-4; cdr3_aa: CASSLFGLPIRTDTQYF; cdr3_nt: TGTGCCAGCAGTTTATTTGGACTACCAATCCGCACAGATACGCAGTATTTT
d_call: NA; j_call: TRBJ1-2; clone_size: many; v_call: TRBV5-1; cdr3_aa: CASRRDGANYGYTF; cdr3_nt: TGCGCCAGCAGAAGGGACGGAGCTAACTATGGCTACACCTTC
d_call: NA; j_call: TRBJ2-3; clone_size: few; v_call: TRBV20-1; cdr3_aa: CSARIPPASSTDTQYF; cdr3_nt: TGCAGTGCTAGAATCCCTCCCGCTAGTAGCACAGATACGCAGTATTTT
d_call: TRBD2; j_call: TRBJ2-1; clone_size: many; v_call: TRBV7-2; cdr3_aa: CASSLGRLSPGLAGGPHRSNEQFF; cdr3_nt: TGTGCCAGCAGCTTAGGGCGACTGTCCCCGGGACTAGCGGGGGGGCCCCATCGGTCCAATGAGCAGTTCTTC
d_call: NA; j_call: TRBJ1-4; clone_size: NA; v_call: TRBV7-9; cdr3_aa: CASSAGGRATNEKLFF; cdr3_nt: TGTGCCAGCAGCGCCGGGGGGCGGGCAACTAATGAAAAACTGTTTTTT
d_call: NA; j_call: TRBJ1-1; clone_size: many; v_call: TRBV7-9; cdr3_aa: CASVQVLGTEAFF; cdr3_nt: TGTGCCAGCGTACAGGTCCTCGGAACTGAAGCTTTCTTT
d_call: TRBD2; j_call: TRBJ2-1; clone_size: many; v_call: TRBV20-1; cdr3_aa: CSARLTVRGGSYNEQFF; cdr3_nt: TGCAGTGCTAGACTAACGGTGCGGGGGGGCTCCTACAATGAGCAGTTCTTC
d_call: NA; j_call: TRBJ2-3; clone_size: many; v_call: TRBV20-1; cdr3_aa: CSARSGLGTGSTDTQYF; cdr3_nt: TGCAGTGCTAGAAGCGGGTTGGGGACGGGAAGCACAGATACGCAGTATTTT
d_call: NA; j_call: TRBJ2-7; clone_size: few; v_call: TRBV27; cdr3_aa: CASSLSLDGLYEQYF; cdr3_nt: TGTGCCAGCAGTTTATCCCTGGACGGACTCTACGAGCAGTACTTC
d_call: NA; j_call: TRBJ1-1; clone_size: NA; v_call: TRBV9; cdr3_aa: CASSADGLPMNTEAFF; cdr3_nt: TGTGCCAGCAGCGCAGACGGGCTCCCCATGAACACTGAAGCTTTCTTT
d_call: NA; j_call: TRBJ1-2; clone_size: many; v_call: TRBV10-3; cdr3_aa: CAISESGRDYGYTF; cdr3_nt: TGTGCCATCAGTGAGTCAGGGCGGGACTATGGCTACACCTTC
d_call: NA; j_call: TRBJ2-7; clone_size: many; v_call: TRBV9; cdr3_aa: CASSVGWGANSYEQYF; cdr3_nt: TGTGCCAGCAGCGTAGGATGGGGAGCTAACTCCTACGAGCAGTACTTC
d_call: NA; j_call: TRBJ1-5; clone_size: many; v_call: TRBV19; cdr3_aa: CASSNPSPGRGNQPQHF; cdr3_nt: TGTGCCAGTAGCAACCCCTCCCCGGGCAGGGGCAATCAGCCCCAGCATTTT
d_call: TRBD2; j_call: TRBJ2-3; clone_size: NA; v_call: TRBV19; cdr3_aa: CASSSSGGGADTQYF; cdr3_nt: TGTGCCAGTAGTTCCAGCGGGGGCGGCGCAGATACGCAGTATTTT
d_call: NA; j_call: TRBJ1-1; clone_size: many; v_call: TRBV5-1; cdr3_aa: CASSLAQGNTEAFF; cdr3_nt: TGCGCCAGCAGCTTGGCGCAGGGGAACACTGAAGCTTTCTTT
d_call: NA; j_call: TRBJ1-1; clone_size: many; v_call: TRBV6-5; cdr3_aa: CASSGRVWGTEAFF; cdr3_nt: TGTGCCAGCAGTGGTCGGGTTTGGGGCACTGAAGCTTTCTTT
d_call: TRBD2; j_call: TRBJ2-1; clone_size: medium-sized; v_call: TRBV5-1; cdr3_aa: CASSLGGDEQFF; cdr3_nt: TGCGCCAGCAGTTTGGGGGGGGATGAGCAGTTCTTC
d_call: TRBD2; j_call: TRBJ2-3; clone_size: few; v_call: TRBV18; cdr3_aa: CASSPRGTSGTDTQYF; cdr3_nt: TGTGCCAGCTCACCACGAGGGACTAGCGGCACAGATACGCAGTATTTT
d_call: NA; j_call: TRBJ1-1; clone_size: many; v_call: TRBV4-2; cdr3_aa: CASRRTENTEAFF; cdr3_nt: TGTGCCAGCCGAAGGACGGAGAACACTGAAGCTTTCTTT
d_call: NA; j_call: TRBJ1-6; clone_size: NA; v_call: TRBV2; cdr3_aa: CASSSKQSSYNSPLHF; cdr3_nt: TGTGCCAGCAGCAGTAAACAGAGCTCCTATAATTCACCCCTCCACTTT
d_call: TRBD2; j_call: TRBJ2-1; clone_size: many; v_call: TRBV9; cdr3_aa: CASSQFLSGGGNEQFF; cdr3_nt: TGTGCCAGCAGCCAATTTCTTAGCGGGGGGGGAAATGAGCAGTTCTTC
d_call: NA; j_call: TRBJ1-1; clone_size: few; v_call: TRBV18; cdr3_aa: CASLLQGYTEAFF; cdr3_nt: TGTGCCAGCTTACTACAGGGATACACTGAAGCTTTCTTT
d_call: TRBD1; j_call: TRBJ2-1; clone_size: many; v_call: TRBV5-5; cdr3_aa: CASSFDRAVFNEQFF; cdr3_nt: TGTGCCAGCAGCTTTGACAGGGCAGTTTTCAATGAGCAGTTCTTC
d_call: NA; j_call: TRBJ1-4; clone_size: few; v_call: TRBV6-2/TRBV6-3; cdr3_aa: CASSDVGGTNEKLFF; cdr3_nt: TGTGCCAGCAGTGACGTCGGAGGAACTAATGAAAAACTGTTTTTT
d_call: NA; j_call: TRBJ1-1; clone_size: NA; v_call: TRBV12-3/TRBV12-4; cdr3_aa: CASSLGTDVRNTEAFF; cdr3_nt: TGTGCCAGCAGTCTAGGGACGGACGTTAGGAACACTGAAGCTTTCTTT
d_call: NA; j_call: TRBJ1-3; clone_size: many; v_call: TRBV9; cdr3_aa: CASSQFGRSSGNTIYF; cdr3_nt: TGTGCCAGCAGCCAATTCGGACGGTCCTCTGGAAACACCATATATTTT
d_call: NA; j_call: TRBJ1-4; clone_size: few; v_call: TRBV11-3; cdr3_aa: CASSLESWVVSEKLFF; cdr3_nt: TGTGCCAGCAGCTTAGAATCATGGGTCGTCTCGGAAAAACTGTTTTTT
d_call: NA; j_call: TRBJ2-3; clone_size: NA; v_call: TRBV12-3/TRBV12-4; cdr3_aa: CASSLMGNTQYF; cdr3_nt: TGTGCCAGCAGTTTAATGGGGAATACGCAGTATTTT
d_call: TRBD1; j_call: TRBJ2-7; clone_size: medium-sized; v_call: TRBV14; cdr3_aa: CASTLLGTGNYEQYF; cdr3_nt: TGTGCCAGCACCCTCCTTGGGACAGGGAACTACGAGCAGTACTTC